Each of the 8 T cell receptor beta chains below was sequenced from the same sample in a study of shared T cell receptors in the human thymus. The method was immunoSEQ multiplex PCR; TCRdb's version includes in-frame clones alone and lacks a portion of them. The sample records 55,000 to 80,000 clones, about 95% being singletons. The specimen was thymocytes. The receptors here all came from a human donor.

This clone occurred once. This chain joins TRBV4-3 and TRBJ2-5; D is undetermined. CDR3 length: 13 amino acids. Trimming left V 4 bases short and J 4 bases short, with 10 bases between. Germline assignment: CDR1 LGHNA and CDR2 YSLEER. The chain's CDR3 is CASSRIARETQYF. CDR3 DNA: TGCGCCAGCAGCCGAATTGCCCGAGAGACCCAGTACTTC.

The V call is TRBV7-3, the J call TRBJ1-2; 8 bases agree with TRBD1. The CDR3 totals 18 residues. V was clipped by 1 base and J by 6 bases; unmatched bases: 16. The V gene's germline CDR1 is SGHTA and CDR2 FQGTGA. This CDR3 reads CASSLSPRGGGQDDGYTF. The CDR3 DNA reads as TGTGCCAGCAGCTTAAGTCCGAGGGGTGGGGGACAGGACGATGGCTACACCTTC.

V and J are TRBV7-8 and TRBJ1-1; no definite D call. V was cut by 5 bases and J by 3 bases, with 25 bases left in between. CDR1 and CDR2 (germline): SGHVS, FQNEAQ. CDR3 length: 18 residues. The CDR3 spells CASSPFPGMRAYYTEAFF. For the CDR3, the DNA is TGTGCCAGCAGCCCTTTCCCCGGGATGAGAGCATATTACACTGAAGCTTTCTTT.

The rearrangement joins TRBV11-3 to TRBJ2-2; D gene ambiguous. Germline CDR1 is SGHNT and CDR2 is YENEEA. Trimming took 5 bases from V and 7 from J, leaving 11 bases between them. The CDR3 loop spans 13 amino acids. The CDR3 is CASSIRFDGELFF. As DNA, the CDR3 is TGTGCCAGCAGCATCAGGTTTGACGGGGAGCTGTTTTTT.

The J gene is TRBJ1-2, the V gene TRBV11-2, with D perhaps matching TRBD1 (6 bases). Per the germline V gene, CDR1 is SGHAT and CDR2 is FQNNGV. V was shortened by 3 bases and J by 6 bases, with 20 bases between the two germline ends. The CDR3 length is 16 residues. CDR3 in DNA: TGTGCCAGCAGCTTGCCAGGGGAGTTTTTTCCTGATGGCTACACCTTC. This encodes CASSLPGEFFPDGYTF.

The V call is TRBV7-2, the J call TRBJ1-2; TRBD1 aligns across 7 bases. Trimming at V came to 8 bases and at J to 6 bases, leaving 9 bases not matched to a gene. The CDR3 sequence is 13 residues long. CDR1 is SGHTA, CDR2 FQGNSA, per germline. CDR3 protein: CASRGQEKNGYTF. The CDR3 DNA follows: TGTGCCAGCCGAGGACAGGAAAAGAATGGCTACACCTTC.

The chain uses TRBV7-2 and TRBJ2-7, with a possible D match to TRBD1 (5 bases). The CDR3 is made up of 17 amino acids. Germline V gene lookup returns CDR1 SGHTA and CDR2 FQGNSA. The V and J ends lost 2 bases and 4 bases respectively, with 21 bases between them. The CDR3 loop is CASSLMIGAAPAYEQYF. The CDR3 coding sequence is TGTGCCAGCAGCTTAATGATTGGGGCAGCACCAGCGTACGAGCAGTACTTC.

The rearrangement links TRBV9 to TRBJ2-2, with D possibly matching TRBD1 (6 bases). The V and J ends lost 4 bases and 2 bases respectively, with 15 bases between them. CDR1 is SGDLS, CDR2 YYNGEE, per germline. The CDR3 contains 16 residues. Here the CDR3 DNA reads TGTGCCAGCAGCCCCCGACAGGTTTTTAACACCGGGGAGCTGTTTTTT. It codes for CASSPRQVFNTGELFF.